The entry that follows covers one T cell receptor beta chain sequence. The antigen remains undetermined. The entry originates in a study of T cell repertoires in cytomegalovirus infection. The wider study: In public TCR beta signatures, there were indications of both CMV infection and matching HLA type.

TCRdb reanalysed the reads using MiXCR and keeps one entry per CDR3 protein. The table records approximately 730,000 distinct CDR3 sequences, about 28% of them present only once. The sample in question was cultured CD8+ T cells from PBMCs, obtained from culture after CMV antigen stimulation. This TCR was sampled from a human donor in good health (CMV status not recorded). Some clones in this sample may be carry-over from other donors' samples.

The CDR3 loop is CSAVDRETGGELFF. Here the CDR3 DNA reads TGCAGTGCTGTTGACAGGGAGACGGGCGGGGAGCTGTTTTTT. The chain is built from TRBV20-1 and TRBJ2-2; the match to TRBD1 covers 7 bases. J lost 7 bases, V lost 5 bases, and 10 bases had no gene match. Germline CDR1 DFQATT, CDR2 SNEGSKA (reference sequence). The CDR3 contains 14 residues.